The 17 T cell receptor beta chains reported below all come from one sample, sequenced in a study of tumor-infiltrating lymphocytes in primary liver carcinoma. Reverse transcription of 450 to 500 ng total RNA with a constant-region primer produced TCR beta cDNA. ARM-PCR was slightly modified, and three nested multiplex PCR rounds with it gave rise to the TCR beta libraries. TRBV1-TRBV30 forward primers paired with a C-beta reverse primer were used in the first two PCR rounds, which ran approximately 10 cycles each. TCRdb re-derived calls from the multiplex PCR reads in MiXCR, one entry per CDR3 protein. The sample lists approximately 330,000 distinct CDR3 sequences, roughly 61% seen once, with roughly 6% in the top ten. Unsorted whole blood supplied the RNA, and germline DNA was extracted too. The sample taken for sequencing was peripheral blood. All receptors come from a man aged 35 to 55 with primary liver carcinoma and hepatitis B virus infection.

This chain connects TRBV11-2 to TRBJ2-3; the D is unclear. With the DNA end fitting TRBJ1-5 better, the J assignment may be wrong. The CDR3 sequence is 16 residues long. Germline loops: CDR1 SGHAT, CDR2 FQNNGV. CDR3 amino acids: CASSLDRVASTDTQHF. Written as DNA, the CDR3 is TGTGCCAGCAGCTTAGATCGTGTGGCTAGCACAGATACGCAGCATTTT.

The J gene is TRBJ1-1, the V gene TRBV11-2; D perhaps matches TRBD1 (5 bases). The V and J ends lost 3 bases and 3 bases respectively, with 14 bases between them. The CDR3 totals 15 residues. Looked up from germline, CDR1 is SGHAT and CDR2 is FQNNGV. The CDR3 DNA sequence: TGTGCCAGCAGCTTCGAGGGACGGTTCTACACTGAAGCTTTCTTT. This gives the protein CASSFEGRFYTEAFF.

The gene calls are TRBV24-1 and TRBJ2-5; D ambiguous. Germline V gene data show CDR1 as KGHDR and CDR2 as SFDVKD. CDR3 length: 16 residues. Deletions cut 2 bases from V and 5 bases from J, with 17 bases between. CDR3 in DNA: TGTGCCACCAGTGATTCCCAGTTGAGGCCGTGGGAGACCCAGTACTTC. As protein: CATSDSQLRPWETQYF.

The table lists this clonotype with a few counts. The rearrangement joins TRBV5-1 to TRBJ2-3; the D is unclear. CDR1 and CDR2 from the germline V gene are SGHRS and YFSETQ. V was cut by 3 bases and J by 0 bases, with 5 bases left in between. The CDR3 totals 13 residues. The CDR3: CASSSASTDTQYF. DNA of the CDR3: TGCGCCAGCAGCTCCGCTAGCACAGATACGCAGTATTTT. Variable domain in full (rest from reference TRBV5-1 and TRBJ2-3): KAGVTQTPRYLIKTRGQQVTLSCSPISGHRSVSWYQQTPGQGLQFLFEYFSETQRNKGNFPGRFSGRQFSNSRSEMNVSTLELGDSALYLCASSSASTDTQYFGPGTRLTVL.

This clonotype was recorded only once. A read error is possible here, since a much larger clone lies one base away. The chain employs TRBV6-6 and TRBJ2-7; D not certain. CDR3 length: 16 amino acids. Trimming took 3 bases from V and 0 from J, leaving 15 bases between them. Germline values: CDR1 MNHNY, CDR2 SVGAGI (reference sequence). The CDR3 DNA follows: TGTGCCAGCAGTTATTTAGAAACAGCCTACTCCTACGAGCAGTACTTC. Translating gives CASSYLETAYSYEQYF.

Note on this clonotype: A single base separates this from a much larger clone, so it may be a read error. This chain uses TRBV4-2 with TRBJ2-6; D remains unclear. Germline CDR1 is LGHNA and CDR2 is YNFKEQ. The CDR3 spans 18 residues. Trimming cost V 0 bases and J 0 bases, with 12 bases left between them. In DNA form, the CDR3 reads TGTGCCAGCAGCCAAGAGCCCTCCAGCATCTCTGGGGCCAACGTCCTGACTTTC. Its protein is CASSQEPSSISGANVLTF.

Remarks on this clonotype: A read error is possible here, since a much larger clone lies one base away. The chain is built from TRBV6-5 and TRBJ1-1, with no clear D. Germline CDR1 reads MNHEY; CDR2 reads SVGAGI. CDR3 length equals 13 residues. The CDR3 coding sequence is TGTGTCAGCAGTTACGGGGTGGGGACTGAAGCTTTCTTT. This codes for CVSSYGVGTEAFF.

On this clonotype itself: This may stem from a read error, because a much larger clone lies one nucleotide away. The chain combines TRBV6-6 with TRBJ1-3, with a tentative D call TRBD1 (5 bases). CDR3 length: 14 residues. V was cut by 6 bases and J by 7 bases, with 16 bases left in between. The germline V gene encodes CDR1 MNHNY and CDR2 SVGAGI (reference sequence). The CDR3, as DNA: TGTGCCAGCAGAGGCCCTTGGGGGAGTAACACCATATATTTT. It is translated as CASRGPWGSNTIYF.

This clonotype was recorded at least ten times. V and J are TRBV29-1 and TRBJ2-5, with TRBD2 identical over 9 bases. J was trimmed by 1 base and V by 1 base; bases with no gene match: 16. CDR3 length equals 19 residues. Germline V gene sequence: CDR1 SQVTM, CDR2 ANQGSEA. The CDR3 sequence is CSVEVYFELAGEAQETQYF. DNA of the CDR3: TGCAGCGTTGAAGTGTATTTCGAGTTAGCGGGAGAGGCCCAAGAGACCCAGTACTTC.

Details on this clonotype: A read error is possible here, since a much larger clone lies one base away. This chain connects TRBV11-2 to TRBJ2-7; 7 bases map to TRBD1. This CDR3 contains 13 residues. CDR1 is SGHAT and CDR2 is FQNNGV in the germline V gene. The CDR3 loop is CVNSLDRAGEQYF. CDR3 nucleotides: TGTGTCAACAGCTTAGACAGGGCGGGCGAGCAGTACTTC. Looking up the rest from reference TRBV11-2 and TRBJ2-7 gives the full variable domain: EAGVAQSPRYKIIEKRQSVAFWCNPISGHATLYWYQQILGQGPKLLIQFQNNGVVDDSQLPKDRFSAERLKGVDSTLKIQPAKLEDSAVYLCVNSLDRAGEQYFGPGTRLTVT.

Concerning this clonotype itself: One junction end does not reproduce the germline sequence, and a read error may be involved. This chain connects TRBV29-1 to TRBJ2-7; D call uncertain. CDR3 length: 15 amino acids. Per germline, CDR1 SQVTM and CDR2 ANQGSEA. The CDR3 spells CSVELETGLAYEQYF. The CDR3 DNA reads TGCAGCGTTGAACTAGAGACTGGGTTAGCCTACGAACAGTACTTC.

The rearrangement links TRBV6-6 to TRBJ2-5; 11 bases agree with TRBD2. J gave up 7 bases and V 5 bases, and 12 bases lay outside the gene matches. Germline loops: CDR1 MNHNY, CDR2 SVGAGI (reference sequence). The CDR3 extends over 16 amino acids. The CDR3 nucleotides are TGTGCCAGCAGTCCACCGACTAGCGGGGCAAAAGGGACCCAGTACTTC. Translating gives CASSPPTSGAKGTQYF.

This clonotype was found many times. V usage is TRBV6-6 and J usage is TRBJ2-1, with 7 bases lining up with TRBD2. Germline V gene lookup returns CDR1 MNHNY and CDR2 SVGAGI (reference sequence). Trimming at V came to 4 bases and at J to 3 bases, leaving 6 bases not matched to a gene. The length of the CDR3 is 15 residues. CDR3 amino acids: CASSSLGGSYNEQFF. Here the CDR3 DNA reads TGTGCCAGCAGTTCCCTTGGCGGGAGCTACAATGAGCAGTTCTTC.

Regarding this clonotype: Being one base from a much bigger clone, this may be a read error. The CDR3 loop reads CATSRGGTSGREQFF. The CDR3 nucleotides read TGCGCCACCAGCCGCGGGGGGACTAGCGGGAGGGAGCAGTTCTTC. V usage is TRBV4-1 and J usage is TRBJ2-1, with TRBD2 matching over 15 bases. This CDR3 spans 15 amino acids. Germline CDR1 reads MGHRA; CDR2 reads YSYEKL.

Comments on this clonotype: Given a much more abundant clone one base away, this may be a read error. The chain links TRBV6-5 to TRBJ2-1; no reliable D call. V was shortened by 6 bases and J by 10 bases, with 10 bases between the two germline ends. Per germline, CDR1 MNHEY and CDR2 SVGAGI. The CDR3 extends over 11 amino acids. As DNA, the CDR3 is TGTGCCAGCAGCCGACTGTGGGAGCAGTTCTTC. It specifies CASSRLWEQFF.

The chain combines TRBV4-3 with TRBJ2-3, with 11 bases aligning to TRBD2. This CDR3 has 16 residues. The ends lost 0 bases at V and 4 bases at J; junction bases unmatched: 3. Germline assignment: CDR1 LGHNA and CDR2 YSLEER. CDR3 nucleotides: TGCGCCAGCAGCCAAGATCAGACTAGCGGGGCAGATACGCAGTATTTT. As protein: CASSQDQTSGADTQYF.

Written as DNA, the CDR3 is TGTGCCTGGAGTCCCGGGAATCCAGGGGCCAACGTCCTGACTTTC. Translated, it gives CAWSPGNPGANVLTF. The chain joins TRBV30 to TRBJ2-6, with D perhaps TRBD2 (5 bases). Germline-derived CDR1 and CDR2 are GTSNPN and SVGIG (reference sequence). Trimming shortened V by 2 bases and J by 4 bases, and 12 bases separated the two germline ends. The CDR3 runs 15 residues.